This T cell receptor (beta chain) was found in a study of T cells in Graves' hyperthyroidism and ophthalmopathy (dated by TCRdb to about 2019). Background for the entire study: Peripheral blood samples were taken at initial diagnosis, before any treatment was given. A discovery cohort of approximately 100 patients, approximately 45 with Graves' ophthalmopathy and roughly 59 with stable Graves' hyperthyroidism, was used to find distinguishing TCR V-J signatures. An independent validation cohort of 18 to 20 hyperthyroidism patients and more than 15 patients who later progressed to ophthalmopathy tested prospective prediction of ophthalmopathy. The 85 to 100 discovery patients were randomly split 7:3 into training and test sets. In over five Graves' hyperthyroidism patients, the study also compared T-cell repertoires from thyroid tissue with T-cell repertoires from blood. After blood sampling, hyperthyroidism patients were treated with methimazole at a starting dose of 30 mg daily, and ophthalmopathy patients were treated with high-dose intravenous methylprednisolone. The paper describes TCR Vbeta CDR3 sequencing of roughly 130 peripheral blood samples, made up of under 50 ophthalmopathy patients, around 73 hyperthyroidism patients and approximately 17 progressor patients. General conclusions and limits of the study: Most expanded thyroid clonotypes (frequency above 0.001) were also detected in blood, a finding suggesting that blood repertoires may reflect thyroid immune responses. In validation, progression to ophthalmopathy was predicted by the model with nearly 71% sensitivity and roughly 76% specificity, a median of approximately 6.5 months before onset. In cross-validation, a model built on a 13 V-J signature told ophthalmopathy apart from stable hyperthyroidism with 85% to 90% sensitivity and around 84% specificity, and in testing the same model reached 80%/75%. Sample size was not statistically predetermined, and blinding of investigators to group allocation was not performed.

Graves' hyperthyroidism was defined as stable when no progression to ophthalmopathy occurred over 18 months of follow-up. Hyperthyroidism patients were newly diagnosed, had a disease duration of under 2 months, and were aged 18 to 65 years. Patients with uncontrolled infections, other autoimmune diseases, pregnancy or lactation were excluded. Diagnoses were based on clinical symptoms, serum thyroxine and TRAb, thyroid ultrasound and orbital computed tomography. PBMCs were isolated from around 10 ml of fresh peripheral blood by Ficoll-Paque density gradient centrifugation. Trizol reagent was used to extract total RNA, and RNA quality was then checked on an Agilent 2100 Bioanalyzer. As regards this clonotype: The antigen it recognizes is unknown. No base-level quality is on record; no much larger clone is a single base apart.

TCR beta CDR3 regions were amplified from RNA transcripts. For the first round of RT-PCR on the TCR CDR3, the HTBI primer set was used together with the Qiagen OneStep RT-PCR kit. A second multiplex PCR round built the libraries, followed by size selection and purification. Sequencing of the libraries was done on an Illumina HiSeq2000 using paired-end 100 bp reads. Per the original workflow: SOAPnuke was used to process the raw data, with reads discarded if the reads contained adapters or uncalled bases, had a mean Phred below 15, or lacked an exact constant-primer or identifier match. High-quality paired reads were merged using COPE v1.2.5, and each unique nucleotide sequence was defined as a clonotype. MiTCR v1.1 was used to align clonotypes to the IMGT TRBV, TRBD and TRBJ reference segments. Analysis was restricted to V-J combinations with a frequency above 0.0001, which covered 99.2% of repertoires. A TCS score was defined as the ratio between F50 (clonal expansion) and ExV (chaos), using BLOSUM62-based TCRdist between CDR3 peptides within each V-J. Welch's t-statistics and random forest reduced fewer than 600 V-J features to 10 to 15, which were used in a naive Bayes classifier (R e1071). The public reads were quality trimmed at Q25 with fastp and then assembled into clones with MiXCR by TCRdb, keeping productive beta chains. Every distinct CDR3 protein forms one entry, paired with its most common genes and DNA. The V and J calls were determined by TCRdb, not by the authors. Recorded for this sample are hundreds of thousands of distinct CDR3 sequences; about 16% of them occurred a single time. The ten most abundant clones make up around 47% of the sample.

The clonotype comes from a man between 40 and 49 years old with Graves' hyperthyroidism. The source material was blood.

The nucleotides are TGTGCTAGTGGACTCCCCGGGACAGGGTCCGGCTACACCTTC. This gives the protein CASGLPGTGSGYTF. The chain is made from TRBV12-5 and TRBJ1-2, with 9 bases aligning to TRBD1. The germline V gene gives CDR1 as LGHNT and CDR2 as FRNRAP. Trimming removed 6 bases from V and 8 bases from J; the gene matches leave 10 bases unexplained. The CDR3, cysteine through phenylalanine, is 14 amino acids long. Only CDR3 DNA remains: 42 bases, in frame from the first base.